The T cell receptor (beta chain) under discussion was sequenced for a study of blood T cell repertoires in COVID-19. TCRdb's table, derived via immunoSEQ multiplex PCR, lists solely in-frame clones and lacks some. The table lists about 330,000 clones, over 80% of them singletons, with about 4.7% in the top ten. The sample consisted of PBMCs or T cells enriched from blood (not recorded which). This clonotype was sampled from a man in his thirties or forties who had recovered from COVID-19.

The CDR3, as DNA: TGTGCCAGCAAGTTTCAACAGGGGGCAGGCACCGGGGAGCTGTTTTTT. This sequence encodes CASKFQQGAGTGELFF. The chain combines TRBV2 with TRBJ2-2; 9 bases line up with TRBD1. Trimming took 7 bases from V and 4 from J; bases not matched to a gene: 10. The CDR3 sequence is 16 residues long. Germline CDR1 is SNHLY and CDR2 is FYNNEI.